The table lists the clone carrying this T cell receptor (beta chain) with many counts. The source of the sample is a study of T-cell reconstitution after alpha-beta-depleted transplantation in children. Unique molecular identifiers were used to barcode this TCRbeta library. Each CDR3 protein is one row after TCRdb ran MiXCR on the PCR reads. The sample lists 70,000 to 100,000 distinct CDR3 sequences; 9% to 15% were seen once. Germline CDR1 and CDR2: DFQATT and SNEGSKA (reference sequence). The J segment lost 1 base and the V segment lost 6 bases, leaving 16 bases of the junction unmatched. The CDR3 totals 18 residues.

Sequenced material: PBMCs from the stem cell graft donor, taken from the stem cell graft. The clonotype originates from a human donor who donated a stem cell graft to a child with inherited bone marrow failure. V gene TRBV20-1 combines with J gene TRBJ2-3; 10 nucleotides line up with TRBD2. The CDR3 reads CSAPPASGRLQGTDTQYF. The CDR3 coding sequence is TGCAGTGCCCCCCCTGCTAGCGGGAGACTACAGGGCACAGATACGCAGTATTTT.